A single sample is the source of the 8 T cell receptor beta chains below, sequenced in a study of human T cells and chemical hapten exposure (dated by TCRdb to about 2021). The time point label of this sample denotes: pre-sensitization, week 0. The treatment or condition label corresponds to: therapeutic diphenylcyclopropenone sensitization with weekly scalp DPC. The library came from RACE. Sequencer: NextSeq 500. Through fastp at Q25 and MiXCR, TCRdb rebuilt clones from the public reads, retaining in-frame beta chains. Records with the same CDR3 protein are collapsed into one entry carrying the most frequent genes and DNA. This sample holds about 80,000 distinct CDR3 sequences; about 14% were observed only once. Jointly, the top ten make up about 4.6% of the sample. The starting material was whole blood, obtained in connection with sensitization to the hapten diphenylcyclopropenone (DPC). The receptors originated from a woman between 50 and 59 years old with alopecia areata. Some clones in this sample may be carry-over from other donors' samples.

This clonotype was observed a handful of times. The rearrangement links TRBV10-3 to TRBJ2-1; TRBD1 matches 7 bases. V dropped 4 bases and J dropped 6; count of bases not matched to a gene: 6. Germline V CDR1 and CDR2: ENHRY, SYGVKD. The CDR3 totals 14 residues. DNA of the CDR3: TGTGCCATCAGTGGAGGGACAGACGGCAATGAGCAGTTCTTC. This sequence encodes CAISGGTDGNEQFF.

The chain combines TRBV7-9 with TRBJ1-4; perhaps TRBD1 as D (5 bases). Germline V gives CDR1 SEHNR, CDR2 FQNEAQ (reference sequence). This CDR3 has 15 residues. The V end lost 5 bases, the J end lost 0 bases, and 10 bases lay between the germline ends. The CDR3 DNA reads TGTGCCAGCAGCCCGCAACAGGCAACTAATGAAAAACTGTTTTTT. As protein: CASSPQQATNEKLFF.

V and J are TRBV4-3 and TRBJ2-1; no reliable D call. This CDR3 spans 16 amino acids. Trimming removed 2 bases at V and 5 bases at J, with 16 bases between. CDR1 and CDR2 (germline): LGHNA, YSLEER. In DNA form, the CDR3 reads TGCGCCAGCAGCCAAAGAGTCTCGCGCCCACACAATGAGCAGTTCTTC. As protein: CASSQRVSRPHNEQFF.

The chain recombines TRBV20-1 with TRBJ2-7; 7 nucleotides align to TRBD1. The CDR3 spans 13 residues. J was trimmed by 2 bases and V by 5 bases; bases with no gene match: 6. Germline values: CDR1 DFQATT, CDR2 SNEGSKA (reference sequence). CDR3 DNA: TGCAGTGCTGGCAGGGACAGACCCTACGAGCAGTACTTC. It translates to CSAGRDRPYEQYF.

The gene calls are TRBV12-3 or TRBV12-4 and TRBJ1-2, with a possible D match to TRBD1 (6 bases). There are 15 residues in the CDR3. V gave up 7 bases and J gave up 0 bases, with 15 bases separating them. Here the CDR3 reads CASNRWGHANYGYTF. CDR3 nucleotides: TGTGCCAGCAACAGGTGGGGGCACGCTAACTATGGCTACACCTTC.

The chain carries TRBV6-5 and TRBJ1-1; unclear D gene. Trimming stripped 5 bases from V and 3 bases from J, with 13 bases between. Looked up from germline, CDR1 is MNHEY and CDR2 is SVGAGI. This CDR3 is built from 14 residues. CDR3 protein: CASSTPGDYTEAFF. In DNA form, the CDR3 reads TGTGCCAGCAGTACCCCAGGAGATTACACTGAAGCTTTCTTT.

This clonotype has more than one count but fewer than ten. V and J are TRBV20-1 and TRBJ1-4; D call uncertain. The CDR3 consists of 13 residues. Germline values: CDR1 DFQATT, CDR2 SNEGSKA (reference sequence). V was clipped by 0 bases and J by 3 bases, with 5 bases between them. CDR3 sequence: CSAREGPNEKLFF. CDR3 bases: TGCAGTGCTAGAGAAGGGCCTAATGAAAAACTGTTTTTT.

The V and J genes are TRBV6-4 and TRBJ1-1; a weak D match, TRBD1 (6 bases). This CDR3 has 11 amino acids. Germline V gene lookup returns CDR1 MRHNA and CDR2 SNTAGT. V lost 6 bases and J 8 bases, leaving 10 bases between the germline ends. The CDR3 region has the DNA TGTGCCAGCAGATCCGGGACAGAAGCTTTCTTT. Its translation is CASRSGTEAFF.